This TCR beta chain was captured by sequencing in a study of T cell repertoires in cytomegalovirus infection. Study outcomes and limitations: Dominating the ex vivo response were TCR beta clonotypes that were CMV-specific and HLA-C-restricted.

TCRdb re-called the reads through MiXCR, storing one row per CDR3 protein. The sample yields some 940,000 distinct CDR3 sequences, approximately 31% seen once. This clonotype appeared a few times. Its matching antigen is unknown. The TCR originated in a human donor in good health (CMV status not recorded). Some clones in this sample may be carry-over from other donors' samples. This material consisted of cultured CD8+ T cells from PBMCs, taken from culture after CMV antigen stimulation.

CDR3 protein: CASSFLTAANYGYTF. CDR3 DNA: TGTGCCAGCAGTTTTTTGACAGCGGCTAACTATGGCTACACCTTC. This rearrangement joins TRBV12-3 or TRBV12-4 to TRBJ1-2; maybe TRBD1 (5 bases). The CDR3 consists of 15 residues. Deletions cut 3 bases from V and 0 bases from J, with 11 bases between.